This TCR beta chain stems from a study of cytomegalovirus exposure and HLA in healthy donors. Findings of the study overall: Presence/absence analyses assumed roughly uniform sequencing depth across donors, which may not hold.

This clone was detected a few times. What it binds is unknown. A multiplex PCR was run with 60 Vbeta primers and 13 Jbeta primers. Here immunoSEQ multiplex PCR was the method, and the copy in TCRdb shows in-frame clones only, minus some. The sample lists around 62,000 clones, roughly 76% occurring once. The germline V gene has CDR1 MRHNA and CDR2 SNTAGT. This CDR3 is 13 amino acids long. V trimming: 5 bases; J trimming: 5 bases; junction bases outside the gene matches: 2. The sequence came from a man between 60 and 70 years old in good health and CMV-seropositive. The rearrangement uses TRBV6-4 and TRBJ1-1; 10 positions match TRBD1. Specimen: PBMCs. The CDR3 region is CASSRTGGTEAFF. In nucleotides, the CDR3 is TGTGCCAGCAGTCGGACAGGGGGGACTGAAGCTTTCTTT.